This T cell receptor (beta chain) was documented in a study of cytomegalovirus exposure and HLA in healthy donors. The study, taken as a whole, reports: Likely technical artifact: a cluster of highly shared sequence variants.

Vbeta (60) and Jbeta (13) primers were used in the PCR. Per the study methods: There were some 87 million unique TCR beta chains by a later count, and about 11 million of them were shared. Sequencing used immunoSEQ multiplex PCR; TCRdb keeps in-frame clones, though not all of them. V, J and clone size are taken as reported in that table, and D and trimming were inferred from the DNA itself. The sample has over 85,000 clones; roughly 76% are singletons. Healthy people donating bone marrow made up the donors. On this clone: Its target is not known.

Germline CDR1 is SQVTM and CDR2 is ANQGSEA. The CDR3 has 14 amino acids. V shed 8 bases, J shed 0 bases, and the junction held 8 bases outside the gene matches. The material sequenced was PBMCs. The J gene is TRBJ2-3, the V gene TRBV29-1; 7 nucleotides match TRBD2. The clonotype was recovered from a female donor in good health and CMV-seronegative. The chain's CDR3 is CSTERGESTDTQYF. The DNA of the CDR3 is TGCAGCACCGAGCGGGGAGAGAGCACAGATACGCAGTATTTT.